These 15 T cell receptor beta chains were sequenced from one sample in a study of T cell responses to AZD1222 COVID-19 vaccine. The protocol was immunoSEQ multiplex PCR, while the TCRdb copy is restricted to in-frame clones and leaves out a portion. The sample lists about 180,000 clones, roughly 88% occurring once. The sample consisted of peripheral blood, taken on day 0 of AZD1222 vaccination. Receptors were obtained from an adult in good health.

V gene TRBV25-1 combines with J gene TRBJ1-2; D remains ambiguous. V lost 1 base to trimming and J lost 5 bases, with 8 bases between them. This CDR3 region has 13 residues. CDR1 and CDR2 from the germline V gene are MGHDK and SYGVNS. This CDR3 reads CASSELGIYGYTF. The CDR3 nucleotides read TGTGCCAGCAGTGAATTAGGGATTTATGGCTACACCTTC.

V gene TRBV7-9 combines with J gene TRBJ2-1, with 7 bases that match TRBD1. CDR3 length equals 14 residues. Germline CDR1 reads SEHNR; CDR2 reads FQNEAQ (reference sequence). The J segment lost 5 bases and the V segment lost 4 bases, leaving 5 bases of the junction unmatched. As DNA, the CDR3 is TGTGCCAGCAGCTCGGGACAGACAGACAATGAGCAGTTCTTC. Translated: CASSSGQTDNEQFF.

The V and J genes are TRBV6-5 and TRBJ1-6; D is undetermined. The CDR3 runs 15 residues. V was pared by 2 bases and J by 7 bases, with 12 bases between. Germline CDR1 and CDR2: MNHEY and SVGAGI. CDR3 in amino acids: CASSYRPLPNSPLHF. As DNA, the CDR3 is TGTGCCAGCAGTTACCGCCCCCTCCCCAATTCACCCCTCCACTTT.

The chain carries TRBV28 and TRBJ1-2; 9 bases match TRBD1. Germline V CDR1 and CDR2: MDHEN, SYDVKM. With V trimmed by 6 bases and J by 4 bases, 3 bases remained unmatched. This CDR3 comprises 13 residues. CDR3 sequence (DNA): TGTGCCAGCAGGGGACAGGGTGGCTATGGCTACACCTTC. Amino acids: CASRGQGGYGYTF.

This clone was detected a few times. The chain recombines TRBV11-2 with TRBJ2-7, with D possibly TRBD2 on 6 matching bases. Trimming shortened V by 5 bases and J by 4 bases, and 15 bases separated the two germline ends. CDR1 and CDR2 (germline): SGHAT, FQNNGV. This CDR3 is 14 amino acids long. In DNA form, the CDR3 reads TGTGCCAGCAGCCCCGCGGGACTTCCTTACGAGCAGTACTTC. Translating it yields CASSPAGLPYEQYF.

The gene calls are TRBV5-4 and TRBJ1-3; the D is unclear. Germline V gene sequence: CDR1 SGHNT, CDR2 YYREEE (reference sequence). V shed 0 bases and J shed 2 bases, with 6 bases lying between them. This CDR3 is 14 amino acids long. CDR3 region: CASSLAQTGNTIYF. Here the CDR3 DNA reads TGTGCCAGCAGCTTGGCGCAGACTGGAAACACCATATATTTT.

This rearrangement joins TRBV28 to TRBJ2-7; 10 bases are a match to TRBD2. Germline V lookup: CDR1 MDHEN, CDR2 SYDVKM. V was clipped by 8 bases and J by 2 bases; unmatched bases: 15. This CDR3 spans 17 amino acids. In DNA form, the CDR3 reads TGTGCCAGCGCTAGAGGCCCCCTAGCGGGGGTTACCTACGAGCAGTACTTC. Translation: CASARGPLAGVTYEQYF.

The chain is built from TRBV11-2 and TRBJ1-2; no definite D call. CDR3 size: 13 residues. The germline V and J ends were trimmed by 5 bases and 5 bases, with 12 bases remaining between them. CDR1 and CDR2 from the germline V gene are SGHAT and FQNNGV. For the CDR3, the DNA is TGTGCCAGCAGCGGGCTGCGACGGTATGGCTACACCTTC. Translation: CASSGLRRYGYTF.

To note about this clone: Just one base apart from a much larger clone, this may be a read error. V usage is TRBV11-2 and J usage is TRBJ2-2; 7 bases agree with TRBD1. The CDR3 is made up of 15 amino acids. Germline trimming cut 4 bases from V and 0 bases from J; bases unmatched to any gene: 2. CDR1 and CDR2 from the germline V gene are SGHAT and FQNNGV. CDR3 sequence reads: CASSYGTANTGELFF. As DNA, the CDR3 is TGTGCCAGCAGCTACGGGACAGCGAACACCGGGGAGCTGTTTTTT.

The CDR3 is CATSKRLAVNTGELFF. The CDR3 DNA is TGTGCCACCAGCAAGCGACTAGCGGTGAACACCGGGGAGCTGTTTTTT. The rearrangement links TRBV15 to TRBJ2-2; 9 positions agree with TRBD2. This CDR3 region has 16 residues. J was trimmed by 1 base and V by 4 bases; bases with no gene match: 4. From germline, CDR1 is LNHNV and CDR2 YYDKDF (reference sequence).

The chain joins TRBV6-2 or TRBV6-3 to TRBJ2-7; 8 bases map to TRBD1. The CDR3 covers 15 residues. Losses at the gene ends were 5 bases for V and 2 bases for J; bases not matched to a gene: 8. Germline V gene data show CDR1 as MNHEY and CDR2 as SVGEGT. CDR3 bases: TGTGCCAGCAGTCTAGCAGGGGGCCCCACCTACGAGCAGTACTTC. Protein: CASSLAGGPTYEQYF.

The chain couples TRBV11-2 to TRBJ2-4; 7 bases match TRBD1. Looked up from germline, CDR1 is SGHAT and CDR2 is FQNNGV. The CDR3 totals 18 residues. With 4 bases clipped from V and 4 bases from J, the junction kept 16 bases outside the gene matches. The CDR3 is CASSSIKVQGGRKNIQYF. The DNA of the CDR3 is TGTGCCAGCAGCTCTATAAAAGTTCAAGGGGGCCGAAAAAACATTCAGTACTTC. The whole variable domain, remainder taken from reference TRBV11-2 and TRBJ2-4, is EAGVAQSPRYKIIEKRQSVAFWCNPISGHATLYWYQQILGQGPKLLIQFQNNGVVDDSQLPKDRFSAERLKGVDSTLKIQPAKLEDSAVYLCASSSIKVQGGRKNIQYFGAGTRLSVL.

V gene TRBV29-1 combines with J gene TRBJ1-4, with D unclear. Germline V lookup: CDR1 SQVTM, CDR2 ANQGSEA. Trimming took off 7 bases at V and 8 bases at J, with 17 bases between the two ends. The CDR3 spans 13 residues. The CDR3 is CSGGFPQGEKLFF. As DNA, the CDR3 is TGCAGCGGTGGGTTCCCACAAGGAGAAAAACTGTTTTTT.

The chain joins TRBV9 to TRBJ1-4; TRBD1 agrees at 8 bases. Looked up from germline, CDR1 is SGDLS and CDR2 is YYNGEE. The CDR3 has 13 amino acids. Germline trimming cut 3 bases from V and 11 bases from J; bases unmatched to any gene: 6. Written as DNA, the CDR3 is TGTGCCAGCAGCGCTATGACAGGGGCGAAACTGTTTTTT. Its translation: CASSAMTGAKLFF.

This clone was detected only once. This sequence joins TRBV24-1 and TRBJ2-7; tentatively, D is TRBD1 (7 bases). Per the germline V gene, CDR1 is KGHDR and CDR2 is SFDVKD. Trimming shortened V by 3 bases and J by 5 bases, and 10 bases separated the two germline ends. This CDR3 contains 13 residues. CDR3 coding DNA: TGTGCCACCAGTGATGGAGGGACAGACGAGCAGTACTTC. Translation: CATSDGGTDEQYF.